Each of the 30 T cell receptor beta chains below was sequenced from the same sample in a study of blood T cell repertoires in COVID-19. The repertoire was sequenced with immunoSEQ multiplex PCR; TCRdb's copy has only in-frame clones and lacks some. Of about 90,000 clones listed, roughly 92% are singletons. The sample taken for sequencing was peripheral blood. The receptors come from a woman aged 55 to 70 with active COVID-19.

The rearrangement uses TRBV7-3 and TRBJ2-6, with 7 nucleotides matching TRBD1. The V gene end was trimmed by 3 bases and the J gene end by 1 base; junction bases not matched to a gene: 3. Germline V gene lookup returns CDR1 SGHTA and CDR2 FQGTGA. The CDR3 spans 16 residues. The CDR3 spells CASSLGQPSGANVLTF. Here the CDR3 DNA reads TGTGCCAGCAGCTTGGGACAGCCGTCTGGGGCCAACGTCCTGACTTTC.

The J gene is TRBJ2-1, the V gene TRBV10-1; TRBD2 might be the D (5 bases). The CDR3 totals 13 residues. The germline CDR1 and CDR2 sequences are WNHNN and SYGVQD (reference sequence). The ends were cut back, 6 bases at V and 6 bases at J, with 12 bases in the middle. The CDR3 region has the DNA TGCGCCAGCAGGATTGGACTTCCCAATGAGCAGTTCTTC. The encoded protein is CASRIGLPNEQFF.

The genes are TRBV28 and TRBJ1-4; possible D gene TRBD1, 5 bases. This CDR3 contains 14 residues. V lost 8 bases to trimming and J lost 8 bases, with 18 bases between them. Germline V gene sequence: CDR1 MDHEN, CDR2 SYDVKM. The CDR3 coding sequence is TGTGCCAGCGAAACCAGGGTGGGTGGCGAAAAACTGTTTTTT. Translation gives CASETRVGGEKLFF.

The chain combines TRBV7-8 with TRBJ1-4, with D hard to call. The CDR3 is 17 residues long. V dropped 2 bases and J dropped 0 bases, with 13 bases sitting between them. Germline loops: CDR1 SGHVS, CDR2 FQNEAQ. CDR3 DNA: TGTGCCAGCAGCTTAAAGGGAGGGAAAGCAACTAATGAAAAACTGTTTTTT. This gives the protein CASSLKGGKATNEKLFF. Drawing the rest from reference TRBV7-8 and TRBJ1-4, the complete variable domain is GAGVSQSPRYKVAKRGQDVALRCDPISGHVSLFWYQQALGQGPEFLTYFQNEAQLDKSGLPSDRFFAERPEGSVSTLKIQRTQQEDSAVYLCASSLKGGKATNEKLFFGSGTQLSVL.

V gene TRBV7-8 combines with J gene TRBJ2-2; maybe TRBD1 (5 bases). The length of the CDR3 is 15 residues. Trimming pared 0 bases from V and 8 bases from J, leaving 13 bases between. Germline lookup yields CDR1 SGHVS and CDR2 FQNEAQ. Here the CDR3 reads CASSLAKSGRGELFF. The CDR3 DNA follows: TGTGCCAGCAGCTTAGCGAAGTCAGGGCGAGGGGAGCTGTTTTTT. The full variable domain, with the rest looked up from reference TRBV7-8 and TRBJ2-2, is GAGVSQSPRYKVAKRGQDVALRCDPISGHVSLFWYQQALGQGPEFLTYFQNEAQLDKSGLPSDRFFAERPEGSVSTLKIQRTQQEDSAVYLCASSLAKSGRGELFFGEGSRLTVL.

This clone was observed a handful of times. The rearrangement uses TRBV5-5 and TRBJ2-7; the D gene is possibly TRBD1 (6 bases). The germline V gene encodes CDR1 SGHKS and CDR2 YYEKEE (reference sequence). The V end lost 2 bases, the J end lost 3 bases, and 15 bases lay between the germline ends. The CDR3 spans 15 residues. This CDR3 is CASSFRRDINYEQYF. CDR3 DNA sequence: TGTGCCAGCAGCTTTCGCCGGGACATAAACTACGAGCAGTACTTC.

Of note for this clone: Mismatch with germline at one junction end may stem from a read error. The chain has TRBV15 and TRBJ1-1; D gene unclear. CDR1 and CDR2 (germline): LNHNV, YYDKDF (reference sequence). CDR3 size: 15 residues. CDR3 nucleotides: TGTGCCGCCAGCAGAACTAACTTGGGTAACACTGAAGCTTTCTTT. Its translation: CAASRTNLGNTEAFF.

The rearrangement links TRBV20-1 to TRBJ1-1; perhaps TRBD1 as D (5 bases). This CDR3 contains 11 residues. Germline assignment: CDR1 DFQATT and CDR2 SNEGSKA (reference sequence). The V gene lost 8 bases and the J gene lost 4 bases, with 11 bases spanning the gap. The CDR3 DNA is TGCAGTTGGCAGGGTCCCACTGAAGCTTTCTTT. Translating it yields CSWQGPTEAFF.

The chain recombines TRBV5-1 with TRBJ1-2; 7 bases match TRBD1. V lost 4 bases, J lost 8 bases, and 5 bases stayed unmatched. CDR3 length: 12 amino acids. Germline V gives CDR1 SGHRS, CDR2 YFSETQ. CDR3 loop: CASSGTERGYTF. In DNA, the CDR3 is TGCGCCAGCAGCGGGACAGAGAGAGGCTACACCTTC.

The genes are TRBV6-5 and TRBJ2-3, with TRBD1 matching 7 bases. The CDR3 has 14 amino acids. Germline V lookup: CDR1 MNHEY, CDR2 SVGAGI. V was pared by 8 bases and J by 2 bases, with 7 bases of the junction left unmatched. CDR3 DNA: TGTGCCAGCCGTTGGGACAGAAACACAGATACGCAGTATTTT. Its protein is CASRWDRNTDTQYF.

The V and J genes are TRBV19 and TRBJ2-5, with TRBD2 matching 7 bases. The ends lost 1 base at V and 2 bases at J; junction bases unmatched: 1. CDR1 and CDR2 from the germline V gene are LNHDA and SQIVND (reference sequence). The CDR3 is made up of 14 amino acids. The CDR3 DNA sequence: TGTGCCAGTAGTATAGGGGGAGGGCAAGAGACCCAGTACTTC. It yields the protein CASSIGGGQETQYF.

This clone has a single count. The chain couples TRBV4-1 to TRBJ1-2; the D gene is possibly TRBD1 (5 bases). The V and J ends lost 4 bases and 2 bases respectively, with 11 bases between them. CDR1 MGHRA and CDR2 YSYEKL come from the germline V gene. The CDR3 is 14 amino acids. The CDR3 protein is CASSPGHSNYGYTF. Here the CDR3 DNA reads TGCGCCAGCAGCCCTGGACACTCCAACTATGGCTACACCTTC.

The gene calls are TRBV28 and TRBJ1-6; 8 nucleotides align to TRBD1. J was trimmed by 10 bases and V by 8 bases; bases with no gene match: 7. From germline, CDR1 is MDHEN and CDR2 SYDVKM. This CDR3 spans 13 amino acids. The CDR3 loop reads CASLRDRSSPLHF. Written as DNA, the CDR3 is TGTGCCAGCCTCCGGGACAGGTCATCACCCCTCCACTTT.

The CDR3 sequence is CASSFDRNYEQYF. CDR3 bases: TGTGCCAGCAGCTTCGACAGGAACTACGAGCAGTACTTC. V and J are TRBV5-4 and TRBJ2-7, with D perhaps TRBD1 (6 bases). Germline-derived CDR1 and CDR2 are SGHNT and YYREEE (reference sequence). Trimming stripped 2 bases from V and 3 bases from J, with 9 bases between. This CDR3 contains 13 residues. Complete variable domain (other parts from reference TRBV5-4 and TRBJ2-7): ETGVTQSPTHLIKTRGQQVTLRCSSQSGHNTVSWYQQALGQGPQFIFQYYREEENGRGNFPPRFSGLQFPNYSSELNVNALELDDSALYLCASSFDRNYEQYFGPGTRLTVT.

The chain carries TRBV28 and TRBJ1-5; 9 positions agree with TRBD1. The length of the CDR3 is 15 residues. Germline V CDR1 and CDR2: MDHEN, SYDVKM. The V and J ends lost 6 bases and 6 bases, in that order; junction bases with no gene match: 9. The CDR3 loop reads CASSDWTGEGQPQHF. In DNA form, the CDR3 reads TGTGCCAGCAGCGATTGGACAGGGGAGGGTCAGCCCCAGCATTTT.

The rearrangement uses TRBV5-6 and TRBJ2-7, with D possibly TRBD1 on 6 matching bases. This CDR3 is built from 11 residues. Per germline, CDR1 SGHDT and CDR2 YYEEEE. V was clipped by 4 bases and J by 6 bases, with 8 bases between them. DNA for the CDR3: TGTGCCAGCAGCCTCAGGGGCGAGCAGTACTTC. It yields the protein CASSLRGEQYF.

The CDR3 DNA reads as TGTGCCAGCAGTTACACTATAGCGGGGGAGGAGTATTTT. It is translated as CASSYTIAGEEYF. The chain uses TRBV6-2 or TRBV6-3 and TRBJ2-3, with TRBD2 identical over 9 bases. The V gene end was trimmed by 2 bases and the J gene end by 13 bases; junction bases not matched to a gene: 7. Germline V gene sequence: CDR1 MNHEY, CDR2 SVGEGT. This CDR3 comprises 13 residues.

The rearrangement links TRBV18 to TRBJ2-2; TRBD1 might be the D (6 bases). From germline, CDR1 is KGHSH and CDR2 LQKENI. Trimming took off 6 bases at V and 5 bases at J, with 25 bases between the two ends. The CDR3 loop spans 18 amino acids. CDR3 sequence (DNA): TGTGCCAGCTCCCCTACCACCAGCGCAGGGGATCGGACCGGGGAGCTGTTTTTT. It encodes CASSPTTSAGDRTGELFF.

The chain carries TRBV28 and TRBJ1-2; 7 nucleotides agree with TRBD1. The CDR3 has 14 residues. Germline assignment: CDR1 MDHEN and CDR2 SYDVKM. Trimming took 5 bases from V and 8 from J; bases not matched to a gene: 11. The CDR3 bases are TGTGCCAGCAGTCTCGCCGGGACAGTACGCGGCTACACCTTC. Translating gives CASSLAGTVRGYTF.

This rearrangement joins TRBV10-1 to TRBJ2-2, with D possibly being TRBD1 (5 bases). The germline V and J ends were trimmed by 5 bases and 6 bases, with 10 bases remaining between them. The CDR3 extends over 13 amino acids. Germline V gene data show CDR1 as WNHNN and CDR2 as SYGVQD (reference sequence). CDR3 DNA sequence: TGCGCCAGCAGTCCCGACAGACCCGGGGAGCTGTTTTTT. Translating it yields CASSPDRPGELFF.

The CDR3 spells CASTIDLGRGYTF. DNA of the CDR3: TGTGCCAGCACCATAGACTTGGGTCGCGGCTACACCTTC. The chain recombines TRBV28 with TRBJ1-2; D call uncertain. The CDR3 is 13 residues long. V was shortened by 7 bases and J by 8 bases, with 17 bases between the two germline ends. Germline V lookup: CDR1 MDHEN, CDR2 SYDVKM.

CDR3 bases: TGTGCCAGCAGCTCTGGACAGGGGGCGGGTTATAGGAGCAATCAGCCCCAGCATTTT. It is translated as CASSSGQGAGYRSNQPQHF. This chain connects TRBV7-2 to TRBJ1-5; the match to TRBD1 covers 11 bases. The CDR3 length is 19 residues. Unmatched junction bases numbered 12, after V lost 4 bases and J lost 1 base. Germline CDR1 and CDR2: SGHTA and FQGNSA.

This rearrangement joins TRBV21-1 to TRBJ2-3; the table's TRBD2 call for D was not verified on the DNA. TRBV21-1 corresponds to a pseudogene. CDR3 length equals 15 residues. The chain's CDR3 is CASSQMRLDADTQYF. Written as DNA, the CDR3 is TGTGCCAGCAGCCAAATGAGGTTGGATGCAGATACGCAGTATTTT.

The DNA of the CDR3 is TGTGCCAGCAGTGAAGTAGCCAGACAGGGAGGTCGCGGCGGTGAAAAACTGTTTTTT. Protein sequence: CASSEVARQGGRGGEKLFF. The gene calls are TRBV2 and TRBJ1-4; 7 nucleotides match TRBD1. CDR1 SNHLY and CDR2 FYNNEI come from the germline V gene. The CDR3 length is 19 residues. The V gene end was trimmed by 1 base and the J gene end by 7 bases; junction bases not matched to a gene: 18.

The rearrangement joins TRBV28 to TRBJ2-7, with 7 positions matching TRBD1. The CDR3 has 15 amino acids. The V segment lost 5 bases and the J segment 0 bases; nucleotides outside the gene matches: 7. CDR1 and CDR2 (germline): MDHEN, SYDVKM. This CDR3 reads CASSRDSGSSYEQYF. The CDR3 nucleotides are TGTGCCAGCAGTCGGGACAGTGGAAGCTCCTACGAGCAGTACTTC.

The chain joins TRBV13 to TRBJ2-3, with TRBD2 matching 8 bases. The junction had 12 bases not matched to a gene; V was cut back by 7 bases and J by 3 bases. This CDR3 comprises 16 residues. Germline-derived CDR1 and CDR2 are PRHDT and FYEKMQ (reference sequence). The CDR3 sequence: CASNQKAGGRTDTQYF. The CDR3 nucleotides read TGTGCCAGCAACCAGAAGGCGGGAGGTAGGACAGATACGCAGTATTTT.

For the CDR3, the DNA is TGTGCCAGCAGCTTAGACGGCGGGAGTTACAATGAGCAGTTCTTC. Its protein is CASSLDGGSYNEQFF. V is TRBV11-3 and J is TRBJ2-1; 7 nucleotides align to TRBD2. Unmatched junction bases numbered 3, after V lost 0 bases and J lost 4 bases. The CDR3 totals 15 residues. Germline-derived CDR1 and CDR2 are SGHNT and YENEEA.

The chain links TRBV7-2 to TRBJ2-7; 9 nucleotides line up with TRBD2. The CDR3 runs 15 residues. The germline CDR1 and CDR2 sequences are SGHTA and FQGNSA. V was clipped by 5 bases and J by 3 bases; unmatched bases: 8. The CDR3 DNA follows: TGTGCCAGCAGCCCCCAGCGGGAGGCCGTCTACGAGCAGTACTTC. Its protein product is CASSPQREAVYEQYF.

CDR3 sequence: CASSFKSGGALNEQFF. The CDR3 DNA reads as TGTGCCAGCAGTTTTAAGAGCGGGGGGGCCCTGAATGAGCAGTTCTTC. The V call is TRBV28, the J call TRBJ2-1; 10 nucleotides align to TRBD2. Germline V CDR1 and CDR2: MDHEN, SYDVKM. The CDR3 totals 16 residues. V lost 3 bases, J lost 7 bases, and 9 bases stayed unmatched.

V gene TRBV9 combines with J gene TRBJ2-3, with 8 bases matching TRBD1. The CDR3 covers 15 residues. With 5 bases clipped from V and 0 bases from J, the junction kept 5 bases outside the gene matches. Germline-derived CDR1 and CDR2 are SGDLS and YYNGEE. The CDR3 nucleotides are TGTGCCAGCAGAGAGACAGGGGCTAGCACAGATACGCAGTATTTT. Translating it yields CASRETGASTDTQYF.